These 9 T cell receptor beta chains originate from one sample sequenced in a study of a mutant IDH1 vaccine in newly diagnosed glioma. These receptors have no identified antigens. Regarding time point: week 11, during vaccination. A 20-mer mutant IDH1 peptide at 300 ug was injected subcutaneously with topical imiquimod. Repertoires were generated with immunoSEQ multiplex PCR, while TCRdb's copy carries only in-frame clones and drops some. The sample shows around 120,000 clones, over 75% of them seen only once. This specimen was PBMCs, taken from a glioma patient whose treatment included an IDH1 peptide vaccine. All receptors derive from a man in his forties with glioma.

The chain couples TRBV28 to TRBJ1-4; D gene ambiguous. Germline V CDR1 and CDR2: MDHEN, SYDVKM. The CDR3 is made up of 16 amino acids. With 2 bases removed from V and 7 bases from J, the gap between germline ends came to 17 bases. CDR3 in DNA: TGTGCCAGCAGTTTACCCCCACGTAGAGCGGGTGAAAAACTGTTTTTT. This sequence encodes CASSLPPRRAGEKLFF.

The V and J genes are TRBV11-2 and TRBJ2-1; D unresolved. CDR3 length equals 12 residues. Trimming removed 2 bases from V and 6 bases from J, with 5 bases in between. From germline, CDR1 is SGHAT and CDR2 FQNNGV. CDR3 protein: CASSLYRNEQFF. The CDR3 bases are TGTGCCAGCAGCTTATACCGCAATGAGCAGTTCTTC. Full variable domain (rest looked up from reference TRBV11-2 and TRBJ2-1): EAGVAQSPRYKIIEKRQSVAFWCNPISGHATLYWYQQILGQGPKLLIQFQNNGVVDDSQLPKDRFSAERLKGVDSTLKIQPAKLEDSAVYLCASSLYRNEQFFGPGTRLTVL.

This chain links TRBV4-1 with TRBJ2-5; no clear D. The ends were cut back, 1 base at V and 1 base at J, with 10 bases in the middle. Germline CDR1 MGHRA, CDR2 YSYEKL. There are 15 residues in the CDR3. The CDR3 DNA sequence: TGCGCCAGCAGCCAAGGGTGGCAGATCCAAGAGACCCAGTACTTC. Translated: CASSQGWQIQETQYF.

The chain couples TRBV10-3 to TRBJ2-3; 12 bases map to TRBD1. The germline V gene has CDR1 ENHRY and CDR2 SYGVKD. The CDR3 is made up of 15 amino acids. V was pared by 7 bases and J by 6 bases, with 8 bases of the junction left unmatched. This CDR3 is CAITPGTGGWDTQYF. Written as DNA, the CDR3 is TGTGCCATCACTCCCGGGACAGGGGGCTGGGATACGCAGTATTTT.

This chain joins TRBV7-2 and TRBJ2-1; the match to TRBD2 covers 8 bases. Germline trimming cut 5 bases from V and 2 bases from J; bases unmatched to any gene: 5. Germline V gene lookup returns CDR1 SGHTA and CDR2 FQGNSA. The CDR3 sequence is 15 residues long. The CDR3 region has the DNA TGTGCCAGCAGCCGGACGGGACTAGCCTACAATGAGCAGTTCTTC. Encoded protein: CASSRTGLAYNEQFF.

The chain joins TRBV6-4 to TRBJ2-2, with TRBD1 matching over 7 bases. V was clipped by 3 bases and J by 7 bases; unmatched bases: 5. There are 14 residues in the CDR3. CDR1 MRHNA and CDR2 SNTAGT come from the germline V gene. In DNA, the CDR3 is TGTGCCAGCAGTGAACAGGGGATGGTCGGGGAGCTGTTTTTT. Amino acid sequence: CASSEQGMVGELFF.

CDR3 DNA: TGTGCCAGCAGCGCAAAACTAGTCTCCTACGAGCAGTACTTC. This gives the protein CASSAKLVSYEQYF. The V call is TRBV9, the J call TRBJ2-7; the D gene is possibly TRBD2 (5 bases). Trimming removed 3 bases from V and 0 bases from J, with 10 bases in between. CDR3 length equals 14 residues. From germline, CDR1 is SGDLS and CDR2 YYNGEE.

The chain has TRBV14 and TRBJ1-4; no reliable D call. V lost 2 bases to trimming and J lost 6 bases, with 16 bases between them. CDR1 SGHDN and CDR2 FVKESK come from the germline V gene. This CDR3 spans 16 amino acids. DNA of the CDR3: TGTGCCAGCAGCCAATATGGGCAAGGGCTATATGAAAAACTGTTTTTT. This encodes CASSQYGQGLYEKLFF.

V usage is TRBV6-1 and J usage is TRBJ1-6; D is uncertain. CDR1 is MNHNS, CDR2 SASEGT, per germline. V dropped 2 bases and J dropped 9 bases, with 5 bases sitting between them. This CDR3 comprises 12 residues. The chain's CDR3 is CASSETGSPLHF. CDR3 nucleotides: TGTGCCAGCAGTGAAACTGGTTCACCCCTCCACTTT.